The present T cell receptor (beta chain) was sequenced within a study of blood T cell repertoires in COVID-19. Study-wide context: Sources were T cells, B-cell-depleted T cells, or PBMCs; the material itself was cDNA or gDNA.

The repertoire was sequenced with immunoSEQ multiplex PCR; TCRdb's copy has only in-frame clones and lacks some. The sample lists 65,000 to 90,000 clones; about 91% were seen once. CDR1 and CDR2 (germline): LGHDT, YNNKEL (reference sequence). J was trimmed by 2 bases and V by 4 bases; bases with no gene match: 0. The CDR3 extends over 13 amino acids. Sequencing was performed on peripheral blood. This clonotype originated in a man older than 75 with acute or convalescent COVID-19. The J gene is TRBJ2-3, the V gene TRBV3-1 (or the pseudogene TRBV3-2); 7 positions match TRBD2. CDR3 nucleotide sequence: TGTGCCAGCAGCCGGGACTACACAGATACGCAGTATTTT. It encodes CASSRDYTDTQYF.